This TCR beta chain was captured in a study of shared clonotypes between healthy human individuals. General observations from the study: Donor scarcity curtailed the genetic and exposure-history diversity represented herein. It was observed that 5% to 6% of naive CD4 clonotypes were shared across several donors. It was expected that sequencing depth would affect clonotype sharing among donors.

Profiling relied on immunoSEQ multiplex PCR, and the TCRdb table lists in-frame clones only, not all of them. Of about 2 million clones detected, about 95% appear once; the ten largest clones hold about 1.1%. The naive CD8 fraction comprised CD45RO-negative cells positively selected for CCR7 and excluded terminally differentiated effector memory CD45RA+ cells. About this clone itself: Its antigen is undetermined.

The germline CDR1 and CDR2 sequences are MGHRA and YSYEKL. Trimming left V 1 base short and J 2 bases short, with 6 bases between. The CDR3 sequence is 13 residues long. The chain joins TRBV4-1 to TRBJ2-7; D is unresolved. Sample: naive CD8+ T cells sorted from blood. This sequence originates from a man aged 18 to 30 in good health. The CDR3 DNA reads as TGCGCCAGCAGCCAAGCGACCCCCTACGAGCAGTACTTC. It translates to CASSQATPYEQYF.